The present T cell receptor beta chain was sequenced within a study of blood T cell repertoires in COVID-19 (dated by TCRdb to about 2020). About the full investigation: Samples from collaborators originated in the United States, Italy and Spain and spanned both the acute and convalescent phases of COVID-19. The prospective study material was composed of cDNA or gDNA derived from T cells, B-cell-depleted T cells, or PBMCs. The sample metadata nearly always contained a de-identified subject ID, COVID-19 status, age in years and sex. Deeply sampled blood TCRbeta repertoires from subjects exposed to, actively infected with, or recovered from COVID-19 were included in the dataset. Where HLA class I and class II types were available, the types were taken from metadata supplied by the sample provider, not from assay-based typing. The repertoires were made available in a free public database intended to serve as a resource for research on the immune response to SARS-CoV-2. The samples were drawn from the first 160 participants of the ongoing ImmuneRACE study and from over a thousand subjects provided by 6 global collaborators.

V lost 1 base and J lost 6 bases; the stretch between them is 12 bases long. Inclusive of the bounding cysteine and phenylalanine, the CDR3 is 15 residues long. Only CDR3 DNA is held: 45 bases, read in frame from base 1. CDR1 and CDR2 are read off the germline V gene as MGHRA and YSYEKL. TCRbeta CDR3 regions were amplified from genomic DNA using the immunoSEQ Assay, a bias-controlled multiplex PCR. In the paper's pipeline: Within the assay, amplification of reference gene primers was used to estimate how many nucleated cells each sample contained. Sequence reads were collapsed and filtered to measure the absolute abundance of every unique TCRbeta CDR3 rearrangement. For each sample, productive Simpson clonality was calculated as the square root of Simpson's diversity index over productive rearrangements. The table comes from immuneACCESS by way of TCRdb, which keeps in-frame sequences with V and J called. Part of the clones is missing from these tables; in studies checked, under half for an unresolved V gene and the rest for unknown reasons. V, J and clone size are taken as reported in that table, and D and trimming were inferred from the DNA itself. Recorded for this sample are 320,000 or so clones; about 89% of them occurred a single time. The biggest ten clones account for approximately 5% of the sample.

Paper-wide results and their limitations: How much clinical and demographic metadata was included differed by source and by participant, and the metadata was provided uncurated.

Points on this clone: This clone's antigen is unknown. Base qualities are missing; no much larger clone stands one base away.

Participants in the prospective study were enrolled through a virtual design, were aged about 18 to 100 years, and lived in roughly 24 United States geographic areas. Cohort assignment in the prospective study relied on participant-reported clinical history from a screening survey and a study questionnaire. For ImmuneRACE Cohort 3, a participant was defined as recovered based on two consecutive negative NP/OP PCR tests, clearance by a healthcare professional, or resolution of symptoms. Each participant in the prospective study had whole blood, serum and a nasopharyngeal or oropharyngeal swab collected by mobile phlebotomists. Participants in the prospective study had the option to provide additional blood draws and questionnaires over a 2-month period. Prospective study blood samples were shipped either frozen or at room temperature before DNA extraction.

Sequenced material: PBMCs or T cells enriched from blood (not recorded which). This TCR was recovered from a man in his 60s who had recovered from COVID-19. Recombination joined TRBV4-1 with TRBJ1-4; no D segment can be confidently identified. DNA sequence: TGCGCCAGCAGCCAAGGTGGGTCGAGGGATGAAAAACTGTTTTTT. Its protein reads: CASSQGGSRDEKLFF.